Listed below are T cell receptor beta chains from one sample, sequenced in a study of T cell repertoires in cytomegalovirus infection. Each CDR3 protein is one row after TCRdb ran MiXCR on the reads. The sample contains 150,000 to 200,000 distinct CDR3 sequences, 28% of which appear only once. The sequencing input was PBMCs. Receptors originate from a human donor in good health (CMV status not recorded). Some clones in this sample may be carry-over from other donors' samples. Each CDR3 is given with its conserved first and last residue. D genes are given only for firm matches. Clone size, where shown, is once, few, many, or a class for clones that have expanded.

TGTGCCAGCTCATCCGGGACAGGGGGCATCGGGGAGACCCAGTACTTC,CASSSGTGGIGETQYF,TRBV18,few,TRBJ2-5,TRBD1
TGTGCCAGCAGCTTCCCGGGACAGGGGGCCACTGAAGCTTTCTTT,CASSFPGQGATEAFF,TRBV7-8,NA,TRBJ1-1,TRBD1
TGTGCCAGCAGTTTTGGCGGGAATGAAAAACTGTTTTTT,CASSFGGNEKLFF,TRBV27,few,TRBJ1-4,NA
TGTGCCAGCAGGACAGAACCCCACACTGAAGCTTCCTTT,CASRTEPHTEASF,TRBV7-8,once,TRBJ1-1,NA
TGTGCCAGCAGTTACCCCGGGACAGGGCTGAACACTGAAGCTTTCTTT,CASSYPGTGLNTEAFF,TRBV6-2/TRBV6-3,NA,TRBJ1-1,TRBD1
TGTGCCAGCAGTGAATCGGGCCAGGGCTATCAGCCCCAGCATTTT,CASSESGQGYQPQHF,TRBV6-1,few,TRBJ1-5,NA
TGTACCAGCAGTCCCCGGGGGCACGTGAACACTGAAGCTTTCTTT,CTSSPRGHVNTEAFF,TRBV6-1,once,TRBJ1-1,NA
TGCAGTGCCAAGATCGGCGGAAGCACAGATACGCAGTATTTT,CSAKIGGSTDTQYF,TRBV20-1,NA,TRBJ2-3,NA
TGTGCCAGCAGCTTAGCGGTCCCGGGACAGGCGCGAACAATAATCTCTGGAAACACCATATATTTT,CASSLAVPGQARTIISGNTIYF,TRBV7-2,NA,TRBJ1-3,TRBD1
TGTGCCAGCAGCTCGGGACAGGCCTTGGGAGGCACTGAAGCTTTCTTT,CASSSGQALGGTEAFF,TRBV7-9,few,TRBJ1-1,TRBD1
TGTGCCAGCAGTTCCTTCCGGACAGGGGCACGGGGTGAGCAGTACTTC,CASSSFRTGARGEQYF,TRBV12-3/TRBV12-4,NA,TRBJ2-7,TRBD1
TGTGCCAGCAGTGTGGAGGAATATCACACTGAAGCTTTCTTT,CASSVEEYHTEAFF,TRBV6-1,few,TRBJ1-1,NA
TGTGCCAGCAGCTTAGGTACCCACACTGAAGCTTTCTTT,CASSLGTHTEAFF,TRBV7-2,many,TRBJ1-1,NA
TGTGCCAGCAGCTTAACCAGCAATCAGCCCCAGCATTTT,CASSLTSNQPQHF,TRBV7-2,many,TRBJ1-5,NA
TGTGCCAGCAGCTCGGACGGGTTGAACACTGAAGCTTTCTTT,CASSSDGLNTEAFF,TRBV2,few,TRBJ1-1,NA
TGTGCCAGCAGCCCACCGACAGGAGACTACTATGGCTACACCTTC,CASSPPTGDYYGYTF,TRBV5-4,NA,TRBJ1-2,NA
TGTGCCAGCAGTCGCGGGGGGGCAAGCGCAGATACGCAGTATTTT,CASSRGGASADTQYF,TRBV6-5,few,TRBJ2-3,TRBD2
TGCAGCGTTGGCAGGGGTTCTGAAGCTTTCTTT,CSVGRGSEAFF,TRBV29-1,NA,TRBJ1-1,NA
TGTGCCAGCAGTTCGGGACTCCGAGGGGAGACCCAGTACTTC,CASSSGLRGETQYF,TRBV12-3/TRBV12-4,few,TRBJ2-5,NA
TGTGCCAGCAGCTTACCGGGGAATGGCTACACCTTC,CASSLPGNGYTF,TRBV7-2,many,TRBJ1-2,NA
TGTGCCAGCAGCGATCCGGGAAACTATGGCTACACCTTC,CASSDPGNYGYTF,TRBV7-2,many,TRBJ1-2,NA
TGTGCCAGCAGTTACGCGGCCGTTGGGAACACTGAAGCTTTCTTT,CASSYAAVGNTEAFF,TRBV6-2/TRBV6-3,NA,TRBJ1-1,NA
TGTGCCAGCAGCTTGTGGCGGGGTAAGAACACTGAAGCTTTCTTT,CASSLWRGKNTEAFF,TRBV5-5,NA,TRBJ1-1,NA
TGTGCCAGCAGCCAGATGGGGGATTCACCCCTCCACTTT,CASSQMGDSPLHF,TRBV3-1,NA,TRBJ1-6,NA
TGTGCCAGCAGCTTAGAGGGGGCTGGGGCCAACGTCCTGACTTTC,CASSLEGAGANVLTF,TRBV7-6,NA,TRBJ2-6,NA
TGTGCCAGTAGTCCTGGGTTGGGGACTAGCACAGATACGCAGTATTTT,CASSPGLGTSTDTQYF,TRBV19,few,TRBJ2-3,NA
TGTGCCAGCAGCTTGGGGACCAAGGCCCATGAGCAGTTCTTC,CASSLGTKAHEQFF,TRBV7-6,NA,TRBJ2-1,NA
TGTGCCAGCACCTCGTCCGGACAGGGATACGAGCAGTACTTC,CASTSSGQGYEQYF,TRBV4-2,few,TRBJ2-7,TRBD1
TGTGCCAGCAGTTTTGGCAGGCAGGGGGTTGCTTATACGCAGTATTTT,CASSFGRQGVAYTQYF,TRBV12-3/TRBV12-4,few,TRBJ2-3,TRBD1
TGCGCCAGCAGCCAAGCCCAGGGGGCTGGATATGAGCAGTTCTTC,CASSQAQGAGYEQFF,TRBV5-1,NA,TRBJ2-1,TRBD1
TGTGCCAGCAGCTCGGCAGCTGGGGCCAACGTCCTGACTTTC,CASSSAAGANVLTF,TRBV7-3,few,TRBJ2-6,NA
TGTGCCAGCAGCCTGGGGCCGGGACCTCCAAACACTGAAGCTTTCTTT,CASSLGPGPPNTEAFF,TRBV7-9,NA,TRBJ1-1,NA